The 30 T cell receptor beta chains below come from one sample, sequenced in a study of T cell changes during pregnancy in multiple sclerosis. The method was immunoSEQ multiplex PCR; TCRdb's version includes in-frame clones alone and lacks a portion of them. The table lists roughly 83,000 clones, about nine tenths of them singletons. The material sequenced was PBMCs, taken in the first trimester of pregnancy. Source of these receptors: a female donor in good health, serving as a control in a pregnancy study. Some clones in this sample may be carry-over from other donors' samples.

The chain couples TRBV29-1 to TRBJ2-3; TRBD2 matches at 13 bases. The CDR3 totals 15 residues. The ends lost 3 bases at V and 6 bases at J; junction bases unmatched: 6. Germline V CDR1 and CDR2: SQVTM, ANQGSEA. CDR3 nucleotides: TGCAGCGTTGACCCGACTAGCGGGGGGTTGGATACGCAGTATTTT. Encoded protein: CSVDPTSGGLDTQYF.

This chain uses TRBV11-2 with TRBJ1-1, with 8 positions matching TRBD1. The V gene end was trimmed by 5 bases and the J gene end by 11 bases; junction bases not matched to a gene: 4. Germline CDR1 is SGHAT and CDR2 is FQNNGV. This CDR3 spans 11 amino acids. The CDR3 loop is CASSPRDRAFF. As DNA, the CDR3 is TGTGCCAGCAGCCCCCGGGACAGGGCTTTCTTT.

The chain has TRBV28 and TRBJ1-6; 7 bases match TRBD1. This CDR3 is 16 amino acids long. Germline lookup yields CDR1 MDHEN and CDR2 SYDVKM. Losses at the gene ends were 8 bases for V and 7 bases for J; bases not matched to a gene: 14. The CDR3 protein is CASGVMRGTANSPLHF. CDR3 DNA sequence: TGTGCCAGCGGAGTTATGAGGGGGACAGCGAATTCACCCCTCCACTTT.

V usage is TRBV5-1 and J usage is TRBJ2-7; maybe TRBD1 (6 bases). Trimming pared 4 bases from V and 5 bases from J, leaving 10 bases between. The CDR3 runs 12 residues. Germline V lookup: CDR1 SGHRS, CDR2 YFSETQ. This CDR3 is CASSPDSHEQYF. DNA of the CDR3: TGCGCCAGCAGCCCGGACAGCCACGAGCAGTACTTC.

Here the CDR3 reads CASSLEGDAGSYNEQFF. The DNA for the CDR3 is TGTGCCAGCAGCTTGGAGGGGGACGCCGGGTCCTACAATGAGCAGTTCTTC. The chain joins TRBV5-4 to TRBJ2-1; TRBD1 might be the D (6 bases). The V and J ends lost 0 bases and 1 base respectively, with 14 bases between them. The CDR3 runs 17 residues. Germline V gene sequence: CDR1 SGHNT, CDR2 YYREEE (reference sequence).

V usage is TRBV9 and J usage is TRBJ2-1, with TRBD2 as a possible D gene (6 bases). Deletions cut 0 bases from V and 7 bases from J, with 17 bases between. This CDR3 is 16 amino acids long. Germline CDR1 is SGDLS and CDR2 is YYNGEE. CDR3 DNA sequence: TGTGCCAGCAGCGTAGTTGGAGGGTTGTTGGGGAATGAGCAGTTCTTC. Amino acids: CASSVVGGLLGNEQFF.

The V and J genes are TRBV6-5 and TRBJ2-5; D not resolved. V shed 7 bases and J shed 0 bases, with 6 bases lying between them. This CDR3 spans 12 amino acids. Germline V gene data show CDR1 as MNHEY and CDR2 as SVGAGI. As DNA, the CDR3 is TGTGCCAGCACAAGCTACCAAGAGACCCAGTACTTC. Its translation: CASTSYQETQYF.

The V gene is TRBV28, the J gene TRBJ2-1; TRBD2 aligns across 7 bases. Germline CDR1 MDHEN, CDR2 SYDVKM. The J segment lost 9 bases and the V segment lost 5 bases, leaving 19 bases of the junction unmatched. The CDR3 runs 17 residues. The chain's CDR3 is CASSSPGERGGQGEQFF. In DNA, the CDR3 is TGTGCCAGCAGTAGTCCCGGGGAGCGGGGCGGACAAGGTGAGCAGTTCTTC.

This sequence joins TRBV30 and TRBJ2-7; 9 nucleotides align to TRBD2. Trimming at V came to 1 base and at J to 5 bases, leaving 0 bases not matched to a gene. The CDR3 runs 12 residues. Germline V CDR1 and CDR2: GTSNPN, SVGIG (reference sequence). CDR3 sequence reads: CAWSGTSDEQYF. The CDR3 nucleotides read TGTGCCTGGAGTGGGACTAGCGACGAGCAGTACTTC. Looking up the rest from reference TRBV30 and TRBJ2-7 gives the full variable domain: SQTIHQWPATLVQPVGSPLSLECTVEGTSNPNLYWYRQAAGRGLQLLFYSVGIGQISSEVPQNLSASRPQDRQFILSSKKLLLSDSGFYLCAWSGTSDEQYFGPGTRLTVT.

The chain recombines TRBV11-2 with TRBJ2-1; D is undetermined. Germline assignment: CDR1 SGHAT and CDR2 FQNNGV. CDR3 length: 15 amino acids. The germline V and J ends were trimmed by 3 bases and 2 bases, with 11 bases remaining between them. This chain's CDR3 is CASSLFPVTYNEQFF. CDR3 DNA sequence: TGTGCCAGCAGCTTGTTTCCCGTTACCTACAATGAGCAGTTCTTC.

CDR3 nucleotides: TGTGCCAGCAGCTTAACGGCAGGGGCGAACACCGGGGAGCTGTTTTTT. Translating gives CASSLTAGANTGELFF. The chain employs TRBV7-3 and TRBJ2-2; D possibly corresponds to TRBD1 (6 bases). Germline CDR1 and CDR2: SGHTA and FQGTGA. The V gene lost 0 bases and the J gene lost 0 bases, with 8 bases spanning the gap. The CDR3 extends over 16 amino acids.

This clone was counted only a few times. The chain employs TRBV2 and TRBJ1-6, with D possibly matching TRBD1 (5 bases). Germline CDR1 and CDR2: SNHLY and FYNNEI. The CDR3 totals 12 residues. V was shortened by 4 bases and J by 8 bases, with 6 bases between the two germline ends. The CDR3: CASSVRDSPLHF. The CDR3, as DNA: TGTGCCAGCAGTGTCAGGGATTCACCCCTCCACTTT. Full variable domain (rest looked up from reference TRBV2 and TRBJ1-6): EPEVTQTPSHQVTQMGQEVILRCVPISNHLYFYWYRQILGQKVEFLVSFYNNEISEKSEIFDDQFSVERPDGSNFTLKIRSTKLEDSAMYFCASSVRDSPLHFGNGTRLTVT.

The chain has TRBV9 and TRBJ2-1; TRBD2 matches at 8 bases. The CDR3 is made up of 15 amino acids. V shed 4 bases, J shed 8 bases, and the junction held 11 bases outside the gene matches. Germline-derived CDR1 and CDR2 are SGDLS and YYNGEE. The CDR3 DNA sequence: TGTGCCAGCAGCTTAGGGAGCGGGGGATTGGATGAGCAGTTCTTC. This translates into CASSLGSGGLDEQFF.

The genes are TRBV7-6 and TRBJ2-7; D call uncertain. The CDR3 loop spans 14 amino acids. V dropped 1 base and J dropped 4 bases, with 11 bases sitting between them. The V gene's germline CDR1 is SGHVS and CDR2 FNYEAQ. The CDR3 region has the DNA TGTGCCAGCAGCTTAGAGGCCAGGTATTACGAGCAGTACTTC. This translates into CASSLEARYYEQYF.

V gene TRBV6-4 combines with J gene TRBJ2-3; the D gene is possibly TRBD2 (5 bases). From germline, CDR1 is MRHNA and CDR2 SNTAGT. V lost 4 bases and J lost 0, with 8 bases in between. The CDR3 is 14 residues long. The CDR3 sequence: CASSAGSSTDTQYF. The DNA of the CDR3 is TGTGCCAGCAGTGCGGGATCTAGCACAGATACGCAGTATTTT.

V is TRBV12-5 and J is TRBJ1-1; D is ambiguous. CDR1 LGHNT and CDR2 FRNRAP come from the germline V gene. The CDR3 extends over 12 amino acids. V was clipped by 1 base and J by 11 bases, with 11 bases between them. In nucleotides, the CDR3 is TGTGCTAGTGGTTTGGATGGAGGGATGGCTTTCTTT. It yields the protein CASGLDGGMAFF.

This chain connects TRBV6-6 to TRBJ2-1; TRBD1 matches 8 bases. Unmatched junction bases numbered 5, after V lost 5 bases and J lost 2 bases. The CDR3 has 15 residues. Germline loops: CDR1 MNHNY, CDR2 SVGAGI (reference sequence). The CDR3 here is CASSPWTGTYNEQFF. The CDR3 DNA reads TGTGCCAGCAGTCCTTGGACAGGGACCTACAATGAGCAGTTCTTC.

The rearrangement links TRBV5-1 to TRBJ2-4, with 13 bases that match TRBD2. Germline CDR1 is SGHRS and CDR2 is YFSETQ. The CDR3 contains 18 residues. Trimming cost V 4 bases and J 0 bases; bases outside gene matches: 7. CDR3 sequence: CASSTRTSGGVAKNIQYF. CDR3 bases: TGCGCCAGCAGCACTCGGACTAGCGGGGGCGTAGCCAAAAACATTCAGTACTTC.

This clone was counted a single time. V usage is TRBV7-2 and J usage is TRBJ2-7; the match to TRBD2 covers 9 bases. Germline assignment: CDR1 SGHTA and CDR2 FQGNSA. With V trimmed by 4 bases and J by 4 bases, 5 bases remained unmatched. This CDR3 is built from 14 residues. CDR3 DNA: TGTGCCAGCAGCTGGAGCGGGGGGCGTTACGAGCAGTACTTC. This sequence encodes CASSWSGGRYEQYF.

The V and J genes are TRBV19 and TRBJ1-2; a possible D gene is TRBD1 (6 bases). Trimming removed 7 bases at V and 6 bases at J, with 18 bases between. CDR3 length: 14 residues. Germline V gene lookup returns CDR1 LNHDA and CDR2 SQIVND (reference sequence). In DNA, the CDR3 is TGTGCCAGTACATCTCGAGGGGGTTCTAATGGCTACACCTTC. Amino acid sequence: CASTSRGGSNGYTF.

This clone has only one observation. The genes are TRBV4-1 and TRBJ2-7; 8 positions match TRBD1. The J segment lost 1 base and the V segment lost 2 bases, leaving 7 bases of the junction unmatched. The length of the CDR3 is 16 residues. Germline V gene data show CDR1 as MGHRA and CDR2 as YSYEKL. The CDR3 loop is CASSQSPDRVSYEQYF. The DNA of the CDR3 is TGCGCCAGCAGCCAAAGTCCGGACAGGGTTTCCTACGAGCAGTACTTC.

The chain employs TRBV11-2 and TRBJ2-1; D is possibly TRBD2 (5 bases). Germline V gene data show CDR1 as SGHAT and CDR2 as FQNNGV. The ends were cut back, 8 bases at V and 2 bases at J, with 10 bases in the middle. This CDR3 has 13 amino acids. DNA of the CDR3: TGTGCCAGCCGGACGGGGACCTACAATGAGCAGTTCTTC. It codes for CASRTGTYNEQFF.

J is TRBJ1-2 and V is TRBV5-1, with 9 nucleotides matching TRBD1. Per the germline V gene, CDR1 is SGHRS and CDR2 is YFSETQ. Trimming cost V 4 bases and J 8 bases; bases outside gene matches: 6. The CDR3 loop spans 13 amino acids. The CDR3 is CASSLDRGGGYTF. The CDR3 DNA sequence: TGCGCCAGCAGCCTGGACAGGGGAGGAGGCTACACCTTC.

Only a few counts were recorded for this clone. The rearrangement links TRBV5-6 to TRBJ2-7; 10 nucleotides match TRBD2. Germline V CDR1 and CDR2: SGHDT, YYEEEE. V was pared by 4 bases and J by 5 bases, with 9 bases of the junction left unmatched. The CDR3 is 15 amino acids. In DNA form, the CDR3 reads TGTGCCAGCAGCCCCACAGCGGGGGGGCTGGACGAGCAGTACTTC. Protein sequence: CASSPTAGGLDEQYF.

The V gene is TRBV4-1, the J gene TRBJ2-7; the D gene is possibly TRBD2 (6 bases). Germline CDR1 and CDR2: MGHRA and YSYEKL. Trimming cost V 1 base and J 0 bases, with 10 bases left between them. The CDR3 length is 15 residues. DNA for the CDR3: TGCGCCAGCAGCCAAGGAACGGGACTCTCCTACGAGCAGTACTTC. Translated, it gives CASSQGTGLSYEQYF.

V and J are TRBV9 and TRBJ2-2, with TRBD2 as a possible D gene (6 bases). Germline lookup yields CDR1 SGDLS and CDR2 YYNGEE. The CDR3 covers 16 residues. V was pared by 4 bases and J by 3 bases, with 16 bases between. The CDR3 protein is CASSPPGAGHTGELFF. The DNA for the CDR3 is TGTGCCAGCAGCCCCCCCGGGGCGGGGCACACCGGGGAGCTGTTTTTT.

This chain links TRBV6-6 with TRBJ1-2; TRBD1 matches at 7 bases. The CDR3 has 12 amino acids. The germline V gene has CDR1 MNHNY and CDR2 SVGAGI (reference sequence). Trimming took 2 bases from V and 11 from J; bases not matched to a gene: 5. The CDR3 DNA sequence: TGTGCCAGCAGTTACACCAGGGGGACATACACCTTC. Translating gives CASSYTRGTYTF.

The CDR3 protein is CASSQDNTQPQHF. The CDR3, as DNA: TGTGCCAGCTCACAGGACAACACTCAGCCCCAGCATTTT. The genes are TRBV18 and TRBJ1-5, with D perhaps matching TRBD1 (5 bases). This CDR3 is built from 13 residues. V was trimmed by 4 bases and J by 6 bases, leaving 10 bases between them. The germline V gene has CDR1 KGHSH and CDR2 LQKENI.

The rearrangement links TRBV5-6 to TRBJ1-1; weak D call: TRBD1 (6 bases). Germline assignment: CDR1 SGHDT and CDR2 YYEEEE. The CDR3 is 13 residues long. V gave up 4 bases and J gave up 4 bases, with 11 bases separating them. CDR3 sequence: CASSPTGSTEAFF. The DNA for the CDR3 is TGTGCCAGCAGCCCAACAGGGAGCACTGAAGCTTTCTTT.

J is TRBJ2-1 and V is TRBV4-1; 8 bases match TRBD2. Germline trimming cut 1 base from V and 2 bases from J; bases unmatched to any gene: 4. Looked up from germline, CDR1 is MGHRA and CDR2 is YSYEKL. The CDR3 totals 16 residues. Written as DNA, the CDR3 is TGCGCCAGCAGCCAAGGTGCAGCGGGAGCCTACAATGAGCAGTTCTTC. It yields the protein CASSQGAAGAYNEQFF.